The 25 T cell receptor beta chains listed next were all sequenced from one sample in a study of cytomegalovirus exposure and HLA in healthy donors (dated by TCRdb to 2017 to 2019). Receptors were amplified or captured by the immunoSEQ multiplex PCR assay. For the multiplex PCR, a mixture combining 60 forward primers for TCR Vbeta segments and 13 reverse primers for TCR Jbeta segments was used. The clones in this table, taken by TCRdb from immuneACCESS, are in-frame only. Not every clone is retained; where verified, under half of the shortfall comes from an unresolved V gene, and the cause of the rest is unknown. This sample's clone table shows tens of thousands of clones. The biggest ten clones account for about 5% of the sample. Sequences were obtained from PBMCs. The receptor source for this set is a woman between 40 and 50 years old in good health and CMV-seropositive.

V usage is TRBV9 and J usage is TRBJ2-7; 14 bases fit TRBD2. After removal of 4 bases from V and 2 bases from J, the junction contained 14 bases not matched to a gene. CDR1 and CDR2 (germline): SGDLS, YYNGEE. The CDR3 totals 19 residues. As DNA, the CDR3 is TGTGCCAGCAGCCCCCGAGGGACTAGCGGGAGTAATCTGACCTACGAGCAGTACTTC. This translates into CASSPRGTSGSNLTYEQYF.

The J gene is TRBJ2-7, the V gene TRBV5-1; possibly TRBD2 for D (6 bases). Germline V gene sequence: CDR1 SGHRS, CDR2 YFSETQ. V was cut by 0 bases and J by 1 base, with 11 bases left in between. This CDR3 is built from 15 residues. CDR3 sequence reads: CASSLAGLRSYEQYF. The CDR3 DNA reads TGCGCCAGCAGCTTGGCGGGACTCAGATCCTACGAGCAGTACTTC. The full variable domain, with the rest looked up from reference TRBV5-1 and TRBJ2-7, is KAGVTQTPRYLIKTRGQQVTLSCSPISGHRSVSWYQQTPGQGLQFLFEYFSETQRNKGNFPGRFSGRQFSNSRSEMNVSTLELGDSALYLCASSLAGLRSYEQYFGPGTRLTVT.

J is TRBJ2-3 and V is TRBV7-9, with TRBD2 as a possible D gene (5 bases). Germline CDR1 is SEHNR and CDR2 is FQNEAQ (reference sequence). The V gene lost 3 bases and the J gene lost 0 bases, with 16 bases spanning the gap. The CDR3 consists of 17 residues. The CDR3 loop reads CASSFGDERYSTDTQYF. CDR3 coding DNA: TGTGCCAGCAGCTTTGGAGATGAGCGGTATAGCACAGATACGCAGTATTTT.

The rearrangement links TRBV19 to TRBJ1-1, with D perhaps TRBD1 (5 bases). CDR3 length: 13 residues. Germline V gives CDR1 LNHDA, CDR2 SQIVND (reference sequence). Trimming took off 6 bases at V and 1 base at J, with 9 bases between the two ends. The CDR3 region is CASSYRRNTEAFF. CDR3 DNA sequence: TGTGCCAGTAGCTACAGGAGGAACACTGAAGCTTTCTTT. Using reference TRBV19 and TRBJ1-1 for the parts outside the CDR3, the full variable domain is DGGITQSPKYLFRKEGQNVTLSCEQNLNHDAMYWYRQDPGQGLRLIYYSQIVNDFQKGDIAEGYSVSREKKESFPLTVTSAQKNPTAFYLCASSYRRNTEAFFGQGTRLTVV.

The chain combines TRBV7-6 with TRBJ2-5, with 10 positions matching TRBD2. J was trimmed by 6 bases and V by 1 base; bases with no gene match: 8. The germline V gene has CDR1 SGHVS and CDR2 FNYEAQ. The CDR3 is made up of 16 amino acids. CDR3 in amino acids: CASSLVSASGSKTQYF. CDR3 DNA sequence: TGTGCCAGCAGCTTAGTTTCGGCTAGCGGGAGTAAGACCCAGTACTTC.

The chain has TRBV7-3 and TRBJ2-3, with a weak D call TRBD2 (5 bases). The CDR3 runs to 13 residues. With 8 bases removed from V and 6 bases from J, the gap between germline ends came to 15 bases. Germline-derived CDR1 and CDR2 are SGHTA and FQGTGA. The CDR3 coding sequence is TGTGCCAGCTCCCCCGGCGGGCGTGATACGCAGTATTTT. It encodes CASSPGGRDTQYF.

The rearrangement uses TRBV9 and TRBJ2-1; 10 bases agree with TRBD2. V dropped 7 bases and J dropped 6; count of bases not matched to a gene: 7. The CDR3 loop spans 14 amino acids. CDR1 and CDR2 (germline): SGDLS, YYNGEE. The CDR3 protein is CASGIAGGSNEQFF. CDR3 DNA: TGTGCCAGCGGAATAGCGGGAGGTTCCAATGAGCAGTTCTTC.

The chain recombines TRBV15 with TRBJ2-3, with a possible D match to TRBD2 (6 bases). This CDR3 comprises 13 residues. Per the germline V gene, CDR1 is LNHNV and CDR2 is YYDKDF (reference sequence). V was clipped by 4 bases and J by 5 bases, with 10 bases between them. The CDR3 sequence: CATSNAGLDTQYF. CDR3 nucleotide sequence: TGTGCCACCAGCAACGCGGGGTTAGATACGCAGTATTTT.

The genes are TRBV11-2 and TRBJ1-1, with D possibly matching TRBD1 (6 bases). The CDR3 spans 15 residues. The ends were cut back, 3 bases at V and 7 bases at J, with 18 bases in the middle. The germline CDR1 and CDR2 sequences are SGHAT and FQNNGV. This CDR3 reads CASSLNTNRAREAFF. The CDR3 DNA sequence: TGTGCCAGCAGCTTGAACACAAACAGGGCCCGTGAAGCTTTCTTT. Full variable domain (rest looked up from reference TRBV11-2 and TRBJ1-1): EAGVAQSPRYKIIEKRQSVAFWCNPISGHATLYWYQQILGQGPKLLIQFQNNGVVDDSQLPKDRFSAERLKGVDSTLKIQPAKLEDSAVYLCASSLNTNRAREAFFGQGTRLTVV.

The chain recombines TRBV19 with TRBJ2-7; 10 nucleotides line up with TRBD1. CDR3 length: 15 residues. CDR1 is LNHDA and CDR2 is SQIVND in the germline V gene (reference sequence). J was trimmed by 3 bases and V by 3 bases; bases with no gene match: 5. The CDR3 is CASSILGTGVYEQYF. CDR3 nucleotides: TGTGCCAGTAGTATCTTGGGGACAGGGGTCTACGAGCAGTACTTC.

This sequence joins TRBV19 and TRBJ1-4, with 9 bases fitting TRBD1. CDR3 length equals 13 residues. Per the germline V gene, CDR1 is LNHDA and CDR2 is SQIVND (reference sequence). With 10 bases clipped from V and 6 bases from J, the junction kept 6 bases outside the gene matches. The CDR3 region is CATRDRDYEKLFF. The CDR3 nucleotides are TGTGCCACCCGGGACAGGGATTATGAAAAACTGTTTTTT.

The CDR3 loop is CASTTLAGPNYEQYF. The CDR3 nucleotides are TGTGCCAGCACCACCCTGGCGGGACCAAACTACGAGCAGTACTTC. This chain uses TRBV27 with TRBJ2-7; D may be TRBD2 (6 bases). CDR3 length: 15 amino acids. V was pared by 7 bases and J by 3 bases, with 19 bases between. The germline CDR1 and CDR2 sequences are MNHEY and SMNVEV (reference sequence).

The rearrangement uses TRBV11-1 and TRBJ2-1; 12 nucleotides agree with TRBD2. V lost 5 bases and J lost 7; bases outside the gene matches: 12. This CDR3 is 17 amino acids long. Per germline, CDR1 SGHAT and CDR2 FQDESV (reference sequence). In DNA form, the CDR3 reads TGTGCCAGCAGCAAGACTAGCGGGAGTCTCGAGTTGAATGAGCAGTTCTTC. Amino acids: CASSKTSGSLELNEQFF.

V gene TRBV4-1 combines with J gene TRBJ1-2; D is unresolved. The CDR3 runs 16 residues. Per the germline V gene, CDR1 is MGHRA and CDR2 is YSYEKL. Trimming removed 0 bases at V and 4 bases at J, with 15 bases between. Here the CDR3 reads CASSQESGRGGYGYTF. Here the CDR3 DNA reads TGCGCCAGCAGCCAAGAGAGCGGTAGAGGTGGCTATGGCTACACCTTC.

The CDR3 DNA sequence: TGTGCCAGCAGCGACGGGACAGGGACTAGGGAGACCCAGTACTTC. Amino acid sequence: CASSDGTGTRETQYF. V is TRBV5-4 and J is TRBJ2-5; maybe TRBD1 (9 bases). The CDR3 has 15 residues. Germline lookup yields CDR1 SGHNT and CDR2 YYREEE (reference sequence). Deletions cut 4 bases from V and 5 bases from J, with 18 bases between.

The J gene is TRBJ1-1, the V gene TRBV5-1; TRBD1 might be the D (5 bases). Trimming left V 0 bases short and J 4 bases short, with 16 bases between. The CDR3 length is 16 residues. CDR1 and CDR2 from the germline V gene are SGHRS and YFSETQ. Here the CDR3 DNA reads TGCGCCAGCAGCTTGGATGGTGGGGCAGCCGGCACTGAAGCTTTCTTT. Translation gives CASSLDGGAAGTEAFF.

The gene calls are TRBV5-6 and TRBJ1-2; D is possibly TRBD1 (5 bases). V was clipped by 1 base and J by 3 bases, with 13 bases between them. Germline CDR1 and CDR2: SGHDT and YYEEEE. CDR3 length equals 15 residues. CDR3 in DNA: TGTGCCAGCAGCTTGTATGGGGGGGTCGACTATGGCTACACCTTC. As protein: CASSLYGGVDYGYTF.

CDR3 bases: TGCGCCAGCAGCTCCAGGCTAGCGGGAGGTGGTAATGAGCAGTTCTTC. As protein: CASSSRLAGGGNEQFF. This chain links TRBV5-1 with TRBJ2-1, with 11 bases lining up with TRBD2. The V segment lost 3 bases and the J segment 7 bases; nucleotides outside the gene matches: 9. Germline-derived CDR1 and CDR2 are SGHRS and YFSETQ. This CDR3 comprises 16 residues.

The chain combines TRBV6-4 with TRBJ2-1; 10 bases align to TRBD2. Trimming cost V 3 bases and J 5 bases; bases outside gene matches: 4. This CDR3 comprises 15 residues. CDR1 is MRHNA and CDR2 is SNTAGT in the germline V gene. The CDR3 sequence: CASSESGGANNEQFF. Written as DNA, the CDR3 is TGTGCCAGCAGTGAGAGCGGGGGGGCCAACAATGAGCAGTTCTTC.

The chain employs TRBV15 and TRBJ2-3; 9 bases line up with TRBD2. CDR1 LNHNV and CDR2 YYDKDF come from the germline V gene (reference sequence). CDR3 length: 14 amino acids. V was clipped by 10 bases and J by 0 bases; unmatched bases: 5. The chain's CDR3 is CAIGLARSTDTQYF. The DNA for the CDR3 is TGTGCCATCGGACTAGCGAGGAGCACAGATACGCAGTATTTT.

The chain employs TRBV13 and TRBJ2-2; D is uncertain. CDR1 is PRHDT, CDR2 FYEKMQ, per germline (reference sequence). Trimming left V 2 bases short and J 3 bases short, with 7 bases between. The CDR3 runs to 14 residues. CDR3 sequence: CASSLRGYTGELFF. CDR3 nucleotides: TGTGCCAGCAGCTTACGCGGCTACACCGGGGAGCTGTTTTTT.

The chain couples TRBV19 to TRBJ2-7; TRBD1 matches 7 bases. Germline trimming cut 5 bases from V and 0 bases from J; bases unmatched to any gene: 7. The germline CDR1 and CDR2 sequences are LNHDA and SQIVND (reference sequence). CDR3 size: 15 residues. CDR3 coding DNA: TGTGCCAGTAGTTATACAGGGGAATCCTCCTACGAGCAGTACTTC. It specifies CASSYTGESSYEQYF.

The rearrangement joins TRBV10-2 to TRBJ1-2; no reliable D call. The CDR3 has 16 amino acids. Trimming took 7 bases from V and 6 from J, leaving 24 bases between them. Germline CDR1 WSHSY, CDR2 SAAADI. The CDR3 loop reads CASTDIGIDEIDGYTF. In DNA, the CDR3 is TGCGCCAGCACCGACATCGGAATAGACGAGATTGATGGCTACACCTTC.

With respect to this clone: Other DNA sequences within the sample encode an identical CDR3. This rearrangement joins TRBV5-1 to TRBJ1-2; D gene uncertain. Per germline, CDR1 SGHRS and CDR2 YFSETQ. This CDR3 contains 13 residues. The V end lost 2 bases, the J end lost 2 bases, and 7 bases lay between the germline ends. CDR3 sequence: CASSFGGNYGYTF. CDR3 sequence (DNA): TGCGCCAGCAGCTTTGGAGGCAACTATGGCTACACCTTC.

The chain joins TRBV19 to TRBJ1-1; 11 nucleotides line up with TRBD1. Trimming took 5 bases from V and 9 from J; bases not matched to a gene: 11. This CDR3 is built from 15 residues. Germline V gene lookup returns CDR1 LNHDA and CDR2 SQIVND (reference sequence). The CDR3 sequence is CASSPRTGGYEKAFF. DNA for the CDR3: TGTGCCAGTAGTCCCCGGACAGGGGGCTACGAAAAAGCTTTCTTT.